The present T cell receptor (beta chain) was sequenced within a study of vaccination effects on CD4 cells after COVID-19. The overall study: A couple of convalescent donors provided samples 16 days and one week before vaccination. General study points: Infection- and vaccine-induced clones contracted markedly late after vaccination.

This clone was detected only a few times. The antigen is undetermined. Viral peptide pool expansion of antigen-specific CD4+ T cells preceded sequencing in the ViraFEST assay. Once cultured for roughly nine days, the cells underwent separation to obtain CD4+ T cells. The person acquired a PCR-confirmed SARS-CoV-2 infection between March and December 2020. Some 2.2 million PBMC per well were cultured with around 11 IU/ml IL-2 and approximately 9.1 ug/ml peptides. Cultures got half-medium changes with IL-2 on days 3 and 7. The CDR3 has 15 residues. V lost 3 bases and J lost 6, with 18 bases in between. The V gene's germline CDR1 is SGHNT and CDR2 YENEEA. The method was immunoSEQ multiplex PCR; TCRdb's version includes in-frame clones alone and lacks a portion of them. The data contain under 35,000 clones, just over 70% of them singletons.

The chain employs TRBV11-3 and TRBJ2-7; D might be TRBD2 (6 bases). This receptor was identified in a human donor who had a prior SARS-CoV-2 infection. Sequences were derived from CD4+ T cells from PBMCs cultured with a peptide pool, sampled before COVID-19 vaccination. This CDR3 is CASSLEGHLGSEQYF. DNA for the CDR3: TGTGCCAGCAGCTTGGAGGGCCATCTGGGAAGCGAGCAGTACTTC. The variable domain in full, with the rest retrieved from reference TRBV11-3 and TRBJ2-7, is EAGVVQSPRYKIIEKKQPVAFWCNPISGHNTLYWYLQNLGQGPELLIRYENEEAVDDSQLPKDRFSAERLKGVDSTLKIQPAELGDSAVYLCASSLEGHLGSEQYFGPGTRLTVT.